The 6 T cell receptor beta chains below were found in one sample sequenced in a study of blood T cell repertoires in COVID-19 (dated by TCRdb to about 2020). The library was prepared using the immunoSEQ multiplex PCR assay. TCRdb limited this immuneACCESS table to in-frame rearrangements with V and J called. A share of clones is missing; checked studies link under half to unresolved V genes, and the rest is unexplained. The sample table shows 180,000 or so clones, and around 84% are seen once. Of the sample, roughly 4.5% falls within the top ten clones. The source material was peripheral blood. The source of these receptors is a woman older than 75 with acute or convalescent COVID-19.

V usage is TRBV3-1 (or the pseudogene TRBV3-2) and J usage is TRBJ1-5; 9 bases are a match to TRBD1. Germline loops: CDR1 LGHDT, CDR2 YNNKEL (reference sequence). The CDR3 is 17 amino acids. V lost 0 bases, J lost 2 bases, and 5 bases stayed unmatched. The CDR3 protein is CASSQDRRDRGNQPQHF. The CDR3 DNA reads TGTGCCAGCAGCCAAGATCGGAGGGACAGGGGCAATCAGCCCCAGCATTTT.

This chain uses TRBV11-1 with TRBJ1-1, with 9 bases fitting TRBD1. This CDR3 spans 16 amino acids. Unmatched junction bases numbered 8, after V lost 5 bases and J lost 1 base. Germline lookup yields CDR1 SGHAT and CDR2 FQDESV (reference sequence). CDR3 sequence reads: CASSRTGQGRNTEAFF. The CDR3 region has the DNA TGTGCCAGCAGCCGCACCGGACAGGGGAGGAACACTGAAGCTTTCTTT.

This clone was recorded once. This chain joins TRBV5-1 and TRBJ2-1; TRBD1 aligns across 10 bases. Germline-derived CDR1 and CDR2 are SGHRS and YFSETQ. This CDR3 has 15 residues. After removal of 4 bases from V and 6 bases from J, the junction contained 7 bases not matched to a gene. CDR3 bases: TGCGCCAGCAGCCCGGACAGGGGGTTGTTCAATGAGCAGTTCTTC. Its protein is CASSPDRGLFNEQFF.

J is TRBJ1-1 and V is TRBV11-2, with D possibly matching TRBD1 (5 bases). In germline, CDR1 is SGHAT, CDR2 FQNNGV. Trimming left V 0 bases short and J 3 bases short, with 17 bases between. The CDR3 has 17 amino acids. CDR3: CASSLEGVFAGYTEAFF. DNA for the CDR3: TGTGCCAGCAGCTTAGAGGGGGTCTTCGCGGGGTACACTGAAGCTTTCTTT. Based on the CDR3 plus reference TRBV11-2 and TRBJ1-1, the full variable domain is EAGVAQSPRYKIIEKRQSVAFWCNPISGHATLYWYQQILGQGPKLLIQFQNNGVVDDSQLPKDRFSAERLKGVDSTLKIQPAKLEDSAVYLCASSLEGVFAGYTEAFFGQGTRLTVV.

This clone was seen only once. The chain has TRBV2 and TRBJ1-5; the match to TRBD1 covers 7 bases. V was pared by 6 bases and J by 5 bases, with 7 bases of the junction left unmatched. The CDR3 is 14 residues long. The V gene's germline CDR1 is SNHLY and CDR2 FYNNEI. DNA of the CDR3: TGTGCCAGCAGGACCGGGACAGTAGATCAGCCCCAGCATTTT. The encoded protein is CASRTGTVDQPQHF.

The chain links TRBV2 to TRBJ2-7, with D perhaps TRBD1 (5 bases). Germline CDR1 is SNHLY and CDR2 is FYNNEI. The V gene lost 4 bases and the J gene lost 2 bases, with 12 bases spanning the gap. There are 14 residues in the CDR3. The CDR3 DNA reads TGTGCCAGCAGTGCACAGGCAGCTACCTACGAGCAGTACTTC. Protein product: CASSAQAATYEQYF.